This TCR beta chain comes out of a study of T cell responses to AZD1222 COVID-19 vaccine. Libraries were prepared by immunoSEQ multiplex PCR; TCRdb keeps only in-frame clonotypes and omits some of them. The sample shows roughly 120,000 clones, around 89% of them seen only once. The CDR3 is made up of 16 amino acids. V trimming: 2 bases; J trimming: 0 bases; junction bases outside the gene matches: 7. Germline CDR1 and CDR2: SEHNR and FQNEAQ (reference sequence). The chain couples TRBV7-9 to TRBJ2-7; 7 bases are shared with TRBD2. The starting material was peripheral blood, obtained 28 days after the second AZD1222 dose. The clonotype was recovered from an adult who received the AZD1222 COVID-19 vaccine. CDR3 in DNA: TGTGCCAGCAGCTTACCCGGAGTAGCGGGCTCCTACGAGCAGTACTTC. Translating gives CASSLPGVAGSYEQYF.